Listed here are 10 T cell receptor beta chains from one sample, sequenced in a study of molecular identifiers for immune sequencing clone quantification. TCRdb fed the PCR reads into MiXCR, producing one record per CDR3 protein. The table has about 640,000 distinct CDR3 sequences, less than 20% seen once; the top ten hold 0.85% to 0.9%. The sequencing sample was made of naive CD8+ T cells from blood, with Jurkat cell RNA spiked in. Subset noted: FACS-sorted CD8+CD4-CCR7+CD45RA+ naive T cells. These receptors came from a human donor in good health. Some libraries in this study had Jurkat cell RNA spiked in.

This clonotype was detected a few times. This sequence joins TRBV12-3 or TRBV12-4 and TRBJ2-7; 8 bases align to TRBD2. V lost 5 bases and J lost 2; bases outside the gene matches: 23. This CDR3 region has 20 residues. The DNA for the CDR3 is TGTGCCAGCAGTCCGATGACTAGCGAGCCATCTCGTCTTTCTCCCTACGAGCAGTACTTC. Protein sequence: CASSPMTSEPSRLSPYEQYF.

As to this clonotype: The missing conserved phenylalanine or tryptophan at the end of this CDR3 makes a read error likely. The CDR3 region has the DNA TGTGCCAGCAGCTTCCCAGAGAATAACACTGAAGCTTTCTCT. This translates into CASSFPENNTEAFS. This chain connects TRBV5-4 to TRBJ1-1, with D hard to call. V lost 2 bases and J lost 2, with 10 bases in between. The germline V gene has CDR1 SGHNT and CDR2 YYREEE (reference sequence). The CDR3 has 14 amino acids.

The V and J genes are TRBV27 and TRBJ1-4; 7 bases agree with TRBD1. The trim removed 5 bases at V and 7 bases at J, leaving 7 bases unmatched. The CDR3 is made up of 14 amino acids. Germline V CDR1 and CDR2: MNHEY, SMNVEV (reference sequence). CDR3 amino acids: CASSPEGQFEKLFF. Written as DNA, the CDR3 is TGTGCCAGCAGTCCGGAGGGACAGTTTGAAAAACTGTTTTTT.

This clonotype was picked up many times. This chain uses TRBV4-1 with TRBJ2-7; 8 bases match TRBD2. The CDR3 has 16 residues. Trimming took 1 base from V and 6 from J; bases not matched to a gene: 11. The germline CDR1 and CDR2 sequences are MGHRA and YSYEKL. The chain's CDR3 is CASSQALGLEPAEQYF. The CDR3 coding sequence is TGCGCCAGCAGCCAAGCGTTGGGACTAGAGCCTGCCGAGCAGTACTTC.

Notes on this clonotype: One base away lies a much larger clone, so this may be a sequencing read error. The chain joins TRBV12-3 or TRBV12-4 to TRBJ2-5, with D hard to call. The CDR3 is made up of 14 amino acids. The CDR3 loop reads CTSSLVSGPETQYF. In DNA form, the CDR3 reads TGTACCAGCAGTTTAGTGTCCGGGCCGGAGACCCAGTACTTC.

This clonotype showed up many times. The rearrangement uses TRBV28 and TRBJ1-1; a weak D match, TRBD1 (5 bases). V was pared by 4 bases and J by 7 bases, with 22 bases between. The CDR3 runs to 16 residues. Germline V gene lookup returns CDR1 MDHEN and CDR2 SYDVKM. The CDR3 sequence is CASSSQATSQSDEAFF. The CDR3 nucleotides read TGTGCCAGCAGTTCACAGGCCACGTCCCAATCGGATGAAGCTTTCTTT.

This clonotype was recorded a few times. This chain joins TRBV6-2 or TRBV6-3 and TRBJ1-5; 10 bases line up with TRBD1. The CDR3 covers 15 residues. Trimming took 6 bases from V and 3 from J; bases not matched to a gene: 5. Germline V lookup: CDR1 MNHEY, CDR2 SVGEGT. In DNA, the CDR3 is TGTGCCAGCAGGGAGGACAGGGGGTACAATCAGCCCCAGCATTTT. It yields the protein CASREDRGYNQPQHF.

In this sample, this clonotype turned up many times. The chain is built from TRBV6-5 and TRBJ1-5; D is possibly TRBD1 (5 bases). Per germline, CDR1 MNHEY and CDR2 SVGAGI. V dropped 2 bases and J dropped 5 bases, with 10 bases sitting between them. This CDR3 spans 14 amino acids. CDR3 loop: CASSYEGIDQPQHF. In DNA form, the CDR3 reads TGTGCCAGCAGTTACGAGGGGATCGATCAGCCCCAGCATTTT.

Many counts were recorded for this clonotype. The genes are TRBV28 and TRBJ2-3; 7 nucleotides match TRBD1. The V gene's germline CDR1 is MDHEN and CDR2 SYDVKM. The CDR3 loop spans 15 amino acids. Germline trimming cut 3 bases from V and 1 base from J; bases unmatched to any gene: 4. In DNA, the CDR3 is TGTGCCAGCAGTTTCCAGGGGGAGCGCACAGATACGCAGTATTTT. Amino acids: CASSFQGERTDTQYF.

This clonotype was counted only a few times. The chain is built from TRBV13 and TRBJ2-7, with TRBD2 matching over 13 bases. Germline trimming cut 6 bases from V and 3 bases from J; bases unmatched to any gene: 14. This CDR3 has 18 residues. The germline V gene has CDR1 PRHDT and CDR2 FYEKMQ (reference sequence). The CDR3 nucleotides are TGTGCCAGCAGTTCTGGGGGGACTAGCGGGACGATGGGCTACGAGCAGTACTTC. The encoded protein is CASSSGGTSGTMGYEQYF.